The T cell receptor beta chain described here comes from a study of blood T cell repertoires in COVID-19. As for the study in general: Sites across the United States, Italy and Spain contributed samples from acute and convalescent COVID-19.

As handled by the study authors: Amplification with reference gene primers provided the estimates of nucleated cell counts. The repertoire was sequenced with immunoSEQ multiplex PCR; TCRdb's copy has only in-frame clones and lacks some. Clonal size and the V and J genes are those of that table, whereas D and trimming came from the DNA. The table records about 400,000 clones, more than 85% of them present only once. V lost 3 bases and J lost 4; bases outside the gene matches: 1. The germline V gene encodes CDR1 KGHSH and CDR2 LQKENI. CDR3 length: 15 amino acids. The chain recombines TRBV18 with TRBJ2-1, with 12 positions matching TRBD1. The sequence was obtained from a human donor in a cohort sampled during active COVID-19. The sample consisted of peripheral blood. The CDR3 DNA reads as TGTGCCAGCTCACCGGGACAGGGGGCTTACAATGAGCAGTTCTTC. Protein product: CASSPGQGAYNEQFF.